Listed below are T cell receptor beta chains from one sample, sequenced in a study of T cells expressing NK-cell markers. TCRdb reanalyzed the 5' RACE reads and collapses them to one entry per CDR3 protein, without DNA. The sample includes 550,000 or so distinct CDR3 sequences. Sample: blood T cells: a sorted CD56 or NKG2C T cell subset, CD4+ or CD8+ T cells, or bulk PBMC T cells (not recorded which). The receptors shown here come from a man between 18 and 29 years old in good health. CDR3s include the opening cysteine and the closing phenylalanine or tryptophan.

v_call: TRBV24-1
j_call: TRBJ2-3
cdr3_aa: CATSDPKEELTDTQYF

v_call: TRBV4-3
j_call: TRBJ2-7
cdr3_aa: CASSQGTAGVGEQYF

v_call: TRBV20-1
j_call: TRBJ2-1
cdr3_aa: CSARVGERVYNEQFF

v_call: TRBV7-8
j_call: TRBJ2-5
cdr3_aa: CASSPPTGREETQYF

v_call: TRBV4-3
j_call: TRBJ2-2
cdr3_aa: CASSQLGAGGTGELFF

v_call: TRBV12-3/TRBV12-4
j_call: TRBJ2-2
cdr3_aa: CASRPKTSGMNTGELFF

v_call: TRBV12-3/TRBV12-4
j_call: TRBJ1-6
cdr3_aa: CASTPPTGSNSPLHF

v_call: TRBV15
j_call: TRBJ2-1
cdr3_aa: CATSAPVQAGGMGEQFF

v_call: TRBV6-5
j_call: TRBJ2-3
cdr3_aa: CASSYILATRTDTQYF

v_call: TRBV6-2/TRBV6-3
j_call: TRBJ2-2
cdr3_aa: CASILTSEAGELFF

v_call: TRBV7-3
j_call: TRBJ2-7
cdr3_aa: CASSLTRTEYEQYF

v_call: TRBV5-1
j_call: TRBJ2-2
cdr3_aa: CASRPQGALTGELFF

v_call: TRBV12-3/TRBV12-4
j_call: TRBJ2-3
cdr3_aa: CASLAGEASTDTQYF

v_call: TRBV6-5
j_call: TRBJ2-3
cdr3_aa: CASTPPGAGASDTQYF

v_call: TRBV24-1
j_call: TRBJ2-3
cdr3_aa: CATSDPRLAGGQDTQYF

v_call: TRBV19
j_call: TRBJ2-3
cdr3_aa: CASKRTIDTDTQYF

v_call: TRBV6-1
j_call: TRBJ2-6
cdr3_aa: CASSSGSVPGANVLTF

v_call: TRBV11-2
j_call: TRBJ2-1
cdr3_aa: CASSLGTSGRLPYNEQFF

v_call: TRBV14
j_call: TRBJ2-7
cdr3_aa: CASSHTSGRSSYEQYF

v_call: TRBV11-2
j_call: TRBJ2-7
cdr3_aa: CASSLLVAVPLEQYF

v_call: TRBV20-1
j_call: TRBJ1-4
cdr3_aa: CSATGSRNEKLFF

v_call: TRBV27
j_call: TRBJ2-3
cdr3_aa: CASGGKGSADTQYF

v_call: TRBV7-2
j_call: TRBJ1-1
cdr3_aa: CASSSWTAPEGHRVTEAFF

v_call: TRBV20-1
j_call: TRBJ1-2
cdr3_aa: CSAIMDSGYGYTF

v_call: TRBV5-4
j_call: TRBJ2-1
cdr3_aa: CASSQAVGDPYNEQFF

v_call: TRBV20-1
j_call: TRBJ2-1
cdr3_aa: CSAEGSSDLAGFSYNEQFF

v_call: TRBV7-9
j_call: TRBJ1-1
cdr3_aa: CASSPEGGQVGTEAFF

v_call: TRBV6-1
j_call: TRBJ2-2
cdr3_aa: CASLTSGKANTGELFF

v_call: TRBV10-3
j_call: TRBJ2-7
cdr3_aa: CAINIGTGGEQYF

v_call: TRBV12-3/TRBV12-4
j_call: TRBJ2-1
cdr3_aa: CASSPVASYNEQFF

v_call: TRBV7-9
j_call: TRBJ2-1
cdr3_aa: CASSLDGAGVSNEQFF

v_call: TRBV4-1
j_call: TRBJ2-3
cdr3_aa: CASSPLAGKKTDTQYF

v_call: TRBV6-5
j_call: TRBJ2-4
cdr3_aa: CASSYSERNMNIQYF

v_call: TRBV29-1
j_call: TRBJ2-3
cdr3_aa: CSVAGTQGTDTQYF

v_call: TRBV12-3/TRBV12-4
j_call: TRBJ2-3
cdr3_aa: CASLWGGADTDTQYF

v_call: TRBV5-5
j_call: TRBJ2-1
cdr3_aa: CASSSAGLGRQFF

v_call: TRBV6-1
j_call: TRBJ1-1
cdr3_aa: CASRLSLYTEAFF

v_call: TRBV15
j_call: TRBJ2-5
cdr3_aa: CATSRVTFQETQYF

v_call: TRBV11-2
j_call: TRBJ2-5
cdr3_aa: CASRNTARERVQYF

v_call: TRBV20-1
j_call: TRBJ2-1
cdr3_aa: CSARDHGFYNEQFF

v_call: TRBV6-1
j_call: TRBJ1-5
cdr3_aa: CASSGARSDQPQHF

v_call: TRBV6-1
j_call: TRBJ2-1
cdr3_aa: CASMRGSVDEQFF

v_call: TRBV18
j_call: TRBJ1-1
cdr3_aa: CASSGPGQGIMNTEAFF

v_call: TRBV6-1
j_call: TRBJ2-5
cdr3_aa: CASSDWDRAETQYF

v_call: TRBV12-3/TRBV12-4
j_call: TRBJ1-5
cdr3_aa: CASSRLARGQPQHF

v_call: TRBV27
j_call: TRBJ2-1
cdr3_aa: CASSIIAGGNEQFF

v_call: TRBV29-1
j_call: TRBJ2-5
cdr3_aa: CSVGVPGETQYF

v_call: TRBV20-1
j_call: TRBJ2-2
cdr3_aa: CSAGFTSGRTGELFF

v_call: TRBV12-3/TRBV12-4
j_call: TRBJ2-1
cdr3_aa: CASGYRNNEQFF

v_call: TRBV20-1
j_call: TRBJ2-7
cdr3_aa: CSASVSSMYEQYF